These 26 T cell receptor beta chains came from one sample sequenced in a study of T cell repertoires in cytomegalovirus infection. TCRdb reanalysed the reads using MiXCR and keeps one entry per CDR3 protein. The sample includes roughly 150,000 distinct CDR3 sequences, about 20% of them seen just once. The antigens for these receptors are not known. This specimen consisted of CD8+ T cells from cultured PBMCs, obtained from culture after CMV antigen stimulation. The receptors shown here come from a human donor in good health (CMV status not recorded). Some clones in this sample may be carry-over from other donors' samples.

The chain combines TRBV29-1 with TRBJ2-1; 7 bases are shared with TRBD1. This CDR3 has 12 residues. Germline V CDR1 and CDR2: SQVTM, ANQGSEA. V lost 5 bases and J lost 9; bases outside the gene matches: 7. The CDR3 DNA reads TGCAGCGTTCAGACAGGGATACCTGAGCAGTTCTTC. This sequence encodes CSVQTGIPEQFF.

This clonotype was seen a few times. This chain joins TRBV28 and TRBJ1-3, with a possible D match to TRBD1 (6 bases). The CDR3 runs 18 residues. The germline V gene encodes CDR1 MDHEN and CDR2 SYDVKM. V lost 6 bases and J lost 3, with 24 bases in between. The CDR3 DNA follows: TGTGCCAGCAGCTTCTTACAGTTTACAGGGTTTGGTGGAAACACCATATATTTT. As protein: CASSFLQFTGFGGNTIYF.

The table lists this clonotype with a few counts. This chain joins TRBV7-2 and TRBJ2-1; no clear D. Germline lookup yields CDR1 SGHTA and CDR2 FQGNSA. The CDR3 runs to 14 residues. With 1 base removed from V and 6 bases from J, the gap between germline ends came to 10 bases. The CDR3 region has the DNA TGTGCCAGCAGCTTAGGGGCGGCGCGCAATGAGCAGTTCTTC. Translating it yields CASSLGAARNEQFF. The whole variable domain, filled in from reference TRBV7-2 and TRBJ2-1, reads GAGVSQSPSNKVTEKGKDVELRCDPISGHTALYWYRQSLGQGLEFLIYFQGNSAPDKSGLPSDRFSAERTGGSVSTLTIQRTQQEDSAVYLCASSLGAARNEQFFGPGTRLTVL.

This clonotype appeared many times. This chain links TRBV7-6 with TRBJ2-5; perhaps TRBD2 as D (5 bases). V dropped 0 bases and J dropped 0 bases, with 14 bases sitting between them. The germline V gene encodes CDR1 SGHVS and CDR2 FNYEAQ. The CDR3 runs to 17 residues. CDR3 DNA: TGTGCCAGCAGCTTAGCGGAGAACGAGGGATACCAAGAGACCCAGTACTTC. Translating it yields CASSLAENEGYQETQYF.

The gene calls are TRBV7-8 and TRBJ2-6; the D gene is possibly TRBD2 (6 bases). From germline, CDR1 is SGHVS and CDR2 FQNEAQ. This CDR3 has 17 amino acids. V was trimmed by 7 bases and J by 0 bases, leaving 16 bases between them. CDR3 DNA sequence: TGTGCCAGCACCTACCGGGACTTCAGCTCTGGGGCCAACGTCCTGACTTTC. Its translation is CASTYRDFSSGANVLTF.

V usage is TRBV7-9 and J usage is TRBJ2-3; 7 positions agree with TRBD1. The CDR3 is 16 amino acids. Germline CDR1 reads SEHNR; CDR2 reads FQNEAQ (reference sequence). The V gene end was trimmed by 5 bases and the J gene end by 0 bases; junction bases not matched to a gene: 8. The CDR3 here is CASSGSTGSSTDTQYF. CDR3 in DNA: TGTGCCAGCAGCGGCTCGACAGGGTCGAGCACAGATACGCAGTATTTT.

This clonotype has more than one count but fewer than ten. The chain uses TRBV7-2 and TRBJ1-5; D is uncertain. The germline V gene has CDR1 SGHTA and CDR2 FQGNSA. Trimming shortened V by 4 bases and J by 5 bases, and 9 bases separated the two germline ends. The CDR3 is made up of 13 amino acids. CDR3 in amino acids: CASSYDGDQPQHF. CDR3 coding DNA: TGTGCCAGCAGCTACGACGGAGATCAGCCCCAGCATTTT.

The sample holds many counts of this clonotype. The rearrangement joins TRBV25-1 to TRBJ2-7, with a weak D call TRBD2 (6 bases). CDR1 and CDR2 from the germline V gene are MGHDK and SYGVNS. This CDR3 region has 13 residues. Trimming took 7 bases from V and 5 from J, leaving 15 bases between them. In DNA, the CDR3 is TGTGCCAGCACCGCCAAGCGGGTAGACGAGCAGTACTTC. It yields the protein CASTAKRVDEQYF.

This clonotype has just one count. The chain uses TRBV6-2 or TRBV6-3 and TRBJ2-2; weak D call: TRBD1 (6 bases). The germline V gene has CDR1 MNHEY and CDR2 SVGEGT. The CDR3 length is 13 residues. Trimming stripped 9 bases from V and 6 bases from J, with 14 bases between. The CDR3 here is CARGHPRAGELFF. As DNA, the CDR3 is TGTGCCAGGGGACACCCTAGGGCCGGGGAGCTGTTTTTT.

This clonotype was detected a few times. This chain joins TRBV7-9 and TRBJ1-6; D is perhaps TRBD1 (6 bases). The CDR3 runs 16 residues. In germline, CDR1 is SEHNR, CDR2 FQNEAQ (reference sequence). V dropped 5 bases and J dropped 7 bases, with 18 bases sitting between them. CDR3: CASSAHRDKGNSPLHF. CDR3 in DNA: TGTGCCAGCAGCGCCCACCGGGACAAGGGGAATTCACCCCTCCACTTT. Full variable domain (rest looked up from reference TRBV7-9 and TRBJ1-6): DTGVSQNPRHKITKRGQNVTFRCDPISEHNRLYWYRQTLGQGPEFLTYFQNEAQLEKSRLLSDRFSAERPKGSFSTLEIQRTEQGDSAMYLCASSAHRDKGNSPLHFGNGTRLTVT.

There are a few counts of this clonotype. The chain combines TRBV4-1 with TRBJ2-7, with D perhaps matching TRBD1 (5 bases). Germline lookup yields CDR1 MGHRA and CDR2 YSYEKL. Trimming removed 4 bases at V and 2 bases at J, with 12 bases between. The CDR3 is made up of 14 amino acids. The CDR3 sequence is CASSLRTPAYEQYF. CDR3 in DNA: TGCGCCAGCAGCCTCAGGACACCTGCCTACGAGCAGTACTTC.

This clonotype was counted between two and nine times. The gene calls are TRBV4-3 and TRBJ1-1; D perhaps matches TRBD1 (6 bases). Germline CDR1 reads LGHNA; CDR2 reads YSLEER. V lost 1 base and J lost 4, with 7 bases in between. The CDR3 covers 13 residues. CDR3 DNA sequence: TGCGCCAGCAGCCAAGCCAGGGGCACTGAAGCTTTCTTT. Translating it yields CASSQARGTEAFF.

This clonotype was observed at least ten times. The rearrangement links TRBV10-3 to TRBJ1-2; tentative D call: TRBD1 (5 bases). This CDR3 contains 15 residues. V dropped 0 bases and J dropped 4 bases, with 12 bases sitting between them. The germline V gene encodes CDR1 ENHRY and CDR2 SYGVKD. CDR3 in amino acids: CAISESPGYSYGYTF. The CDR3 DNA reads as TGTGCCATCAGTGAGTCCCCAGGGTATAGCTATGGCTACACCTTC.

The genes are TRBV6-2 or TRBV6-3 and TRBJ1-5; perhaps TRBD1 as D (5 bases). The CDR3 contains 15 residues. From germline, CDR1 is MNHEY and CDR2 SVGEGT. Trimming removed 2 bases from V and 0 bases from J, with 8 bases in between. CDR3 region: CASSYGGNSNQPQHF. The CDR3 DNA reads TGTGCCAGCAGTTACGGGGGGAATAGCAATCAGCCCCAGCATTTT.

This clonotype was counted between two and nine times. The V gene is TRBV11-1, the J gene TRBJ2-1; 7 bases map to TRBD2. Unmatched junction bases numbered 10, after V lost 1 base and J lost 4 bases. CDR3 size: 17 residues. Germline CDR1 is SGHAT and CDR2 is FQDESV (reference sequence). The CDR3 nucleotides read TGTGCCAGCAGCTTAGTCGGTCTAGCGGATTTATACAATGAGCAGTTCTTC. Translation: CASSLVGLADLYNEQFF.

The gene calls are TRBV7-2 and TRBJ2-4, with D possibly being TRBD1 (5 bases). The CDR3 is 14 residues long. The ends were cut back, 2 bases at V and 7 bases at J, with 12 bases in the middle. CDR1 is SGHTA and CDR2 is FQGNSA in the germline V gene. DNA of the CDR3: TGTGCCAGCAGCTTAATCTGGCAGGGCAACATTCAGTACTTC. Its translation: CASSLIWQGNIQYF. Full variable domain (rest looked up from reference TRBV7-2 and TRBJ2-4): GAGVSQSPSNKVTEKGKDVELRCDPISGHTALYWYRQSLGQGLEFLIYFQGNSAPDKSGLPSDRFSAERTGGSVSTLTIQRTQQEDSAVYLCASSLIWQGNIQYFGAGTRLSVL.

The rearrangement uses TRBV28 and TRBJ1-4; TRBD1 might be the D (5 bases). In germline, CDR1 is MDHEN, CDR2 SYDVKM. Trimming pared 6 bases from V and 13 bases from J, leaving 18 bases between. The CDR3 is 13 residues long. Here the CDR3 reads CASSPTGPEGLFF. In DNA, the CDR3 is TGTGCCAGCAGCCCGACGGGACCCGAGGGACTGTTTTTT.

This clonotype was found a few times. The V call is TRBV7-8, the J call TRBJ2-1, with TRBD1 matching 8 bases. Germline CDR1 SGHVS, CDR2 FQNEAQ. V gave up 4 bases and J gave up 2 bases; unmatched junction bases: 10. The CDR3 consists of 17 residues. CDR3 residues: CASSSRARTGTYNEQFF. The CDR3 nucleotides read TGTGCCAGCAGCTCCCGCGCTCGGACAGGGACCTACAATGAGCAGTTCTTC.

This clonotype was detected a few times. V gene TRBV14 combines with J gene TRBJ2-5; unclear D gene. The CDR3 has 15 residues. V dropped 2 bases and J dropped 0 bases, with 10 bases sitting between them. In germline, CDR1 is SGHDN, CDR2 FVKESK. CDR3 sequence (DNA): TGTGCCAGCAGCCAATTAGAGAATAACCAAGAGACCCAGTACTTC. Its protein product is CASSQLENNQETQYF. Complete variable domain (other parts from reference TRBV14 and TRBJ2-5): EAGVTQFPSHSVIEKGQTVTLRCDPISGHDNLYWYRRVMGKEIKFLLHFVKESKQDESGMPNNRFLAERTGGTYSTLKVQPAELEDSGVYFCASSQLENNQETQYFGPGTRLLVL.

This clonotype showed up just a few times. The J gene is TRBJ2-1, the V gene TRBV11-2, with D possibly matching TRBD1 (6 bases). The germline V and J ends were trimmed by 2 bases and 8 bases, with 10 bases remaining between them. The CDR3 runs 13 residues. Germline V gives CDR1 SGHAT, CDR2 FQNNGV. CDR3 nucleotides: TGTGCCAGCAGCTTACAGGGGATCTATGAGCAGTTCTTC. Residues: CASSLQGIYEQFF.

A few counts support this clonotype. The V and J genes are TRBV4-1 and TRBJ2-1, with 9 nucleotides matching TRBD2. Per the germline V gene, CDR1 is MGHRA and CDR2 is YSYEKL. The CDR3 sequence is 16 residues long. Trimming removed 1 base from V and 10 bases from J; junction bases left unmatched: 11. The CDR3 nucleotides read TGCGCCAGCAGCCAAGGAGGCGGGGGGGCTGCAAACGAGCAGTTCTTC. This encodes CASSQGGGGAANEQFF.

This sequence joins TRBV7-8 and TRBJ2-5, with D maybe TRBD2 (7 bases). V lost 1 base, J lost 3 bases, and 21 bases lay in between. Germline V gene data show CDR1 as SGHVS and CDR2 as FQNEAQ. The CDR3 is 18 residues long. The CDR3 nucleotides read TGTGCCAGCAGCTTAGTAGAGGGGAGGGACACATCCAAAGAGACCCAGTACTTC. Encoded protein: CASSLVEGRDTSKETQYF. Full variable domain (remainder filled in from reference TRBV7-8 and TRBJ2-5): GAGVSQSPRYKVAKRGQDVALRCDPISGHVSLFWYQQALGQGPEFLTYFQNEAQLDKSGLPSDRFFAERPEGSVSTLKIQRTQQEDSAVYLCASSLVEGRDTSKETQYFGPGTRLLVL.

The V gene is TRBV7-9, the J gene TRBJ2-3; D is uncertain. This CDR3 is 13 amino acids long. V was trimmed by 5 bases and J by 6 bases, leaving 12 bases between them. CDR1 SEHNR and CDR2 FQNEAQ come from the germline V gene (reference sequence). The CDR3 coding sequence is TGTGCCAGCAGCCTCCCAACGCTGGATACGCAGTATTTT. Its translation is CASSLPTLDTQYF.

The chain uses TRBV4-1 and TRBJ2-6; D unresolved. This CDR3 region has 17 residues. V was pared by 1 base and J by 3 bases, with 13 bases between. The germline CDR1 and CDR2 sequences are MGHRA and YSYEKL. The DNA of the CDR3 is TGCGCCAGCAGCCAAGGTGGCAGCGAAGGTGGGGCCAACGTCCTGACTTTC. Its protein is CASSQGGSEGGANVLTF.

V is TRBV5-1 and J is TRBJ2-2; weak D call: TRBD2 (6 bases). This CDR3 has 15 amino acids. The germline gives CDR1 SGHRS, CDR2 YFSETQ. V dropped 4 bases and J dropped 5 bases, with 15 bases sitting between them. CDR3 sequence: CASSGGTLGTGELFF. The CDR3 nucleotides read TGCGCCAGCAGCGGGGGGACCCTGGGGACCGGGGAGCTGTTTTTT.

This clonotype has only a few counts. This chain uses TRBV2 with TRBJ2-1, with TRBD2 identical over 10 bases. Germline trimming cut 6 bases from V and 8 bases from J; bases unmatched to any gene: 10. The CDR3 runs 15 residues. CDR1 and CDR2 (germline): SNHLY, FYNNEI. CDR3 sequence reads: CASRYESGGAYEQFF. CDR3 sequence (DNA): TGTGCCAGCAGATACGAAAGCGGGGGGGCCTATGAGCAGTTCTTC.